A single sample is the source of the 30 T cell receptor beta chains below, sequenced in a study of response to subunit inactivated influenza vaccine. TCRdb re-called the RT-PCR reads with MiXCR, one entry per CDR3 protein. The table lists 560,000 or so distinct CDR3 sequences, less than 10% of them singletons. This specimen consisted of PBMCs from blood, obtained less than 25 months after vaccination. The receptors were gathered from a man between 50 and 69 years old who received an inactivated influenza vaccine.

This clonotype showed up many times. V is TRBV5-1 and J is TRBJ2-5; a weak D match, TRBD2 (6 bases). The CDR3 is made up of 13 amino acids. Trimming removed 1 base at V and 3 bases at J, with 7 bases between. Looked up from germline, CDR1 is SGHRS and CDR2 is YFSETQ. DNA of the CDR3: TGCGCCAGCAGCTTGTGGGGGGAAGAGACCCAGTACTTC. Its protein product is CASSLWGEETQYF.

The chain couples TRBV13 to TRBJ1-5; D possibly corresponds to TRBD1 (6 bases). V lost 4 bases to trimming and J lost 1 base, with 20 bases between them. The CDR3 contains 18 residues. CDR1 and CDR2 (germline): PRHDT, FYEKMQ (reference sequence). The CDR3: CASSWGRPDSQSNQPQHF. The CDR3 DNA is TGTGCCAGCAGCTGGGGGAGACCGGACAGCCAGAGCAATCAGCCCCAGCATTTT.

V usage is TRBV12-3 or TRBV12-4 and J usage is TRBJ2-7; TRBD1 agrees at 8 bases. The V segment lost 3 bases and the J segment 2 bases; nucleotides outside the gene matches: 12. This CDR3 has 17 residues. Here the CDR3 DNA reads TGTGCCAGCAGTTTTATGGGCCCCGGGACAGGTGCCTACGAGCAGTACTTC. It specifies CASSFMGPGTGAYEQYF.

This clonotype was picked up one time. This sequence joins TRBV4-3 and TRBJ2-6; D not resolved. CDR1 LGHNA and CDR2 YSLEER come from the germline V gene. Trimming cost V 1 base and J 0 bases, with 7 bases left between them. CDR3 length equals 16 residues. The DNA for the CDR3 is TGCGCCAGCAGCCAAGTACTTTACTCTGGGGCCAACGTCCTGACTTTC. This encodes CASSQVLYSGANVLTF.

V is TRBV7-6 and J is TRBJ1-6, with 7 bases identical to TRBD1. V trimming: 8 bases; J trimming: 7 bases; junction bases outside the gene matches: 8. Germline loops: CDR1 SGHVS, CDR2 FNYEAQ. CDR3 size: 14 residues. CDR3 in DNA: TGTGCCAGCCGGGCAGGGGGTCTCAATTCACCCCTCCACTTT. Translation: CASRAGGLNSPLHF.

The sample holds many counts of this clonotype. J is TRBJ2-7 and V is TRBV28; the match to TRBD1 covers 11 bases. The CDR3 contains 15 residues. Trimming took 3 bases from V and 1 from J; bases not matched to a gene: 2. Germline V gives CDR1 MDHEN, CDR2 SYDVKM. The CDR3 DNA reads TGTGCCAGCAGTTTCGGGACAGGGGGTTCCTACGAGCAGTACTTC. Its protein product is CASSFGTGGSYEQYF. Filled out from reference TRBV28 and TRBJ2-7, the complete variable domain reads DVKVTQSSRYLVKRTGEKVFLECVQDMDHENMFWYRQDPGLGLRLIYFSYDVKMKEKGDIPEGYSVSREKKERFSLILESASTNQTSMYLCASSFGTGGSYEQYFGPGTRLTVT.

In its sample, this clonotype was seen many times. An end of the junction does not agree with germline; a read error may underlie this. The chain uses TRBV12-3 or TRBV12-4 and TRBJ1-6, with 7 nucleotides matching TRBD1. The CDR3 extends over 14 amino acids. In DNA form, the CDR3 reads TGTGCCAGCAGTGCTACAGGGGCGAATTCACCCCTCCCCTTT. Translation gives CASSATGANSPLPF.

With regard to this clonotype: One base away lies a much larger clone, so this may be a sequencing read error. The chain is built from TRBV9 and TRBJ2-1; D perhaps matches TRBD1 (5 bases). Trimming shortened V by 1 base and J by 0 bases, and 11 bases separated the two germline ends. The CDR3 sequence is 16 residues long. Germline V lookup: CDR1 SGDLS, CDR2 YYNGEE. CDR3: CASSVLSDSSYNEQFF. The DNA of the CDR3 is TGTGCCAGCAGCGTACTGAGCGACAGCTCCTACAATGAGCAGTTCTTC.

The gene calls are TRBV4-1 and TRBJ2-2; 10 bases line up with TRBD1. The ends lost 3 bases at V and 4 bases at J; junction bases unmatched: 5. The CDR3 is 16 amino acids. Looked up from germline, CDR1 is MGHRA and CDR2 is YSYEKL. CDR3 region: CASSHGTGAATGELFF. In DNA, the CDR3 is TGCGCCAGCAGCCACGGGACAGGGGCGGCCACCGGGGAGCTGTTTTTT.

The chain links TRBV12-3 or TRBV12-4 to TRBJ1-5; D remains ambiguous. The length of the CDR3 is 13 residues. The V gene lost 8 bases and the J gene lost 3 bases, with 11 bases spanning the gap. The CDR3: CASLAGFNQPQHF. CDR3 DNA: TGTGCCAGCTTAGCAGGCTTCAATCAGCCCCAGCATTTT.

This clonotype has more than one count but fewer than ten. The chain employs TRBV12-3 or TRBV12-4 and TRBJ1-2; no firm D call. Trimming left V 1 base short and J 3 bases short, with 9 bases between. This CDR3 region has 14 residues. Here the CDR3 DNA reads TGTGCCAGCAGTTTAGGTACAAGTCACTATGGCTACACCTTC. Translation: CASSLGTSHYGYTF.

This clonotype was picked up many times. This chain connects TRBV5-5 to TRBJ1-1, with D possibly TRBD1 on 6 matching bases. In germline, CDR1 is SGHKS, CDR2 YYEKEE (reference sequence). V was trimmed by 0 bases and J by 10 bases, leaving 13 bases between them. The CDR3 contains 13 residues. CDR3 region: CASSLESSDRAFF. CDR3 sequence (DNA): TGTGCCAGCAGCTTGGAATCATCGGACAGAGCTTTCTTT.

At least ten counts were recorded for this clonotype. The chain employs TRBV5-1 and TRBJ2-1, with no clear D. The V gene's germline CDR1 is SGHRS and CDR2 YFSETQ. CDR3 size: 13 residues. V was clipped by 7 bases and J by 4 bases, with 12 bases between them. The CDR3 DNA sequence: TGCGCCAGCGCCGACCGTGGGTACAATGAGCAGTTCTTC. Translated: CASADRGYNEQFF.

V is TRBV5-8 and J is TRBJ1-6; D uncertain. The germline CDR1 and CDR2 sequences are SGHTS and YDEGEE. V lost 0 bases and J lost 10, with 17 bases in between. The CDR3 spans 16 residues. The CDR3 DNA is TGTGCCAGCAGCTTGGGAGGTTGGGGTATCGGGTCACCCCTCCACTTT. Protein product: CASSLGGWGIGSPLHF.

This clonotype was observed at least ten times. V and J are TRBV6-1 and TRBJ2-7, with D uncertain. The V end lost 6 bases, the J end lost 0 bases, and 12 bases lay between the germline ends. This CDR3 is built from 14 residues. CDR1 is MNHNS and CDR2 is SASEGT in the germline V gene. CDR3 nucleotide sequence: TGTGCCAGCAGGTCCCCATCCTACTCCTACGAGCAGTACTTC. Translated: CASRSPSYSYEQYF.

The sample holds a few counts of this clonotype. The V call is TRBV12-3 or TRBV12-4, the J call TRBJ2-1; 11 nucleotides agree with TRBD2. With 3 bases clipped from V and 7 bases from J, the junction kept 2 bases outside the gene matches. CDR3 size: 14 residues. In DNA, the CDR3 is TGTGCCAGCAGTTTTAGCGGGGGGGTGAATGAGCAGTTCTTC. Amino acids: CASSFSGGVNEQFF.

J is TRBJ2-5 and V is TRBV7-2, with D perhaps TRBD2 (6 bases). Trimming pared 5 bases from V and 1 base from J, leaving 17 bases between. Germline V CDR1 and CDR2: SGHTA, FQGNSA. The length of the CDR3 is 16 residues. The CDR3 reads CASSPPGGGLQETQYF. The CDR3 DNA follows: TGTGCCAGCAGCCCACCGGGTGGAGGGCTCCAAGAGACCCAGTACTTC.

The chain links TRBV20-1 to TRBJ2-3, with a tentative D call TRBD1 (6 bases). The CDR3 totals 14 residues. Between the trimmed V and J ends, which lost 3 bases and 5 bases, there was a span of 15 bases. Germline CDR1 DFQATT, CDR2 SNEGSKA (reference sequence). The CDR3 here is CSASSLHREDTQYF. The CDR3 region has the DNA TGCAGTGCTAGCTCCCTTCACAGGGAAGATACGCAGTATTTT.

The chain employs TRBV11-1 and TRBJ2-3; the D is unclear. The CDR3 spans 15 residues. Per the germline V gene, CDR1 is SGHAT and CDR2 is FQDESV (reference sequence). The ends were cut back, 4 bases at V and 2 bases at J, with 13 bases in the middle. CDR3 loop: CASSSPLVVTDTQYF. CDR3 nucleotides: TGTGCCAGCAGCTCACCATTAGTAGTCACAGATACGCAGTATTTT.

At least ten counts were recorded for this clonotype. V is TRBV29-1 and J is TRBJ2-1, with 7 bases that match TRBD2. The CDR3 length is 14 residues. CDR1 is SQVTM, CDR2 ANQGSEA, per germline. Trimming took 6 bases from V and 7 from J; bases not matched to a gene: 12. CDR3 amino acids: CSVPFTGLGNEQFF. DNA of the CDR3: TGCAGCGTCCCGTTTACAGGACTAGGAAATGAGCAGTTCTTC.

The table lists this clonotype with a few counts. The chain joins TRBV20-1 to TRBJ2-7; maybe TRBD1 (6 bases). From germline, CDR1 is DFQATT and CDR2 SNEGSKA (reference sequence). The V end lost 6 bases, the J end lost 0 bases, and 12 bases lay between the germline ends. The CDR3 consists of 13 residues. The CDR3 is CSAQGPTSYEQYF. The CDR3 DNA follows: TGCAGTGCACAGGGCCCGACCTCCTACGAGCAGTACTTC.

This clonotype was detected a few times. This rearrangement joins TRBV6-5 to TRBJ2-2, with D perhaps matching TRBD1 (6 bases). CDR3 size: 15 residues. Per germline, CDR1 MNHEY and CDR2 SVGAGI. With 4 bases removed from V and 0 bases from J, the gap between germline ends came to 9 bases. The CDR3 sequence is CASSSGQTNTGELFF. The DNA of the CDR3 is TGTGCCAGCAGTTCTGGACAGACGAACACCGGGGAGCTGTTTTTT.

The gene calls are TRBV29-1 and TRBJ2-2; D might be TRBD1 or TRBD2, each matching 5 bases. The V gene's germline CDR1 is SQVTM and CDR2 ANQGSEA. This CDR3 spans 15 amino acids. V gave up 6 bases and J gave up 0 bases, with 14 bases separating them. Written as DNA, the CDR3 is TGCAGCGTAAGGCTCGGGACCGCGAACACCGGGGAGCTGTTTTTT. This translates into CSVRLGTANTGELFF.

The V gene is TRBV6-1, the J gene TRBJ2-3; 7 bases line up with TRBD1. V shed 9 bases, J shed 7 bases, and the junction held 13 bases outside the gene matches. CDR3 length: 14 amino acids. The germline CDR1 and CDR2 sequences are MNHNS and SASEGT. The CDR3 DNA reads TGTGCCAGTTCAGGGGGACAGCGTGGGAATACGCAGTATTTT. Amino acid sequence: CASSGGQRGNTQYF.

At least ten counts were recorded for this clonotype. The chain uses TRBV5-1 and TRBJ2-2, with 10 bases aligning to TRBD2. The V segment lost 4 bases and the J segment 1 base; nucleotides outside the gene matches: 1. Germline V gene data show CDR1 as SGHRS and CDR2 as YFSETQ. This CDR3 has 15 residues. As DNA, the CDR3 is TGCGCCAGCAGCCTAGCGGGGGAGAACACCGGGGAGCTGTTTTTT. Its protein is CASSLAGENTGELFF.

The V and J genes are TRBV7-3 and TRBJ1-1; 8 nucleotides line up with TRBD1. V gave up 4 bases and J gave up 1 base; unmatched junction bases: 2. Germline V lookup: CDR1 SGHTA, CDR2 FQGTGA. The CDR3 has 14 residues. CDR3 amino acids: CASSSGGPNTEAFF. CDR3 DNA: TGTGCCAGCAGCTCAGGGGGCCCGAACACTGAAGCTTTCTTT.

This chain links TRBV12-3 or TRBV12-4 with TRBJ1-2; weak D call: TRBD1 (5 bases). The CDR3 spans 13 residues. Trimming cost V 6 bases and J 3 bases, with 11 bases left between them. The CDR3 loop reads CASRPDTHYGYTF. CDR3 sequence (DNA): TGTGCCAGCAGGCCGGACACTCACTATGGCTACACCTTC.

V gene TRBV12-3 or TRBV12-4 combines with J gene TRBJ2-3; the D gene is possibly TRBD2 (5 bases). The length of the CDR3 is 14 residues. The germline V and J ends were trimmed by 5 bases and 6 bases, with 15 bases remaining between them. The CDR3 nucleotides read TGTGCCAGCAGTCCGTTCTGGGGAGAGGATACGCAGTATTTT. Its protein product is CASSPFWGEDTQYF.

In its sample, this clonotype was seen many times. The chain links TRBV12-3 or TRBV12-4 to TRBJ1-1; maybe TRBD1 (6 bases). The V end was cut by 6 bases, the J end by 5 bases, with 13 bases between. There are 13 residues in the CDR3. CDR3 protein: CASRGIGGTEAFF. DNA for the CDR3: TGTGCCAGCAGGGGCATAGGGGGGACTGAAGCTTTCTTT.

The genes are TRBV7-2 and TRBJ1-6, with D maybe TRBD1 (5 bases). The V end lost 1 base, the J end lost 1 base, and 11 bases lay between the germline ends. The CDR3 extends over 17 amino acids. Germline CDR1 SGHTA, CDR2 FQGNSA. Here the CDR3 DNA reads TGTGCCAGCAGCTTAGGGGGCACAAGATCCTATAATTCACCCCTCCACTTT. As protein: CASSLGGTRSYNSPLHF.